The rows below give T cell receptor beta chains drawn from one sample of a study of blood T cell repertoires in COVID-19. Clones were sequenced by immunoSEQ multiplex PCR, and TCRdb holds only the in-frame ones, with some missing. The sample records 250,000 to 350,000 clones, around 85% being singletons. Sequencing was carried out using peripheral blood. All receptors derive from a human donor with COVID-19, enrolled during active disease. The donor label of this sample is uncertain. The CDR3 runs from the conserved cysteine through the conserved F or W. The D gene is left open where the match is weak. Clone size, where shown, is once, few, many, or a class for clones that have expanded.

cdr3_nt cdr3_aa v_call d_call j_call clone_size
TGCGCCAGCAGTGGGAGACAGGGTGCCAAAAACATTCAGTACTTC CASSGRQGAKNIQYF TRBV10-1 TRBD1 TRBJ2-4 NA
TGTGCCAGCAGTGACGAAGGGACAGGGGGCTACAATGAGCAGTTCTTC CASSDEGTGGYNEQFF TRBV6-4 TRBD1 TRBJ2-1 few
TGTGCCTGGAGGGGAGGAAACACTGAAGCTTTCTTT CAWRGGNTEAFF TRBV30 NA TRBJ1-1 NA
TGTGCCAGTAGGAATCATGGGACTAGCGGTCCAGATACGCAGTATTTT CASRNHGTSGPDTQYF TRBV19 TRBD2 TRBJ2-3 NA
TGTGCCTGGAGTGTCGGGGTCACAGATACGCAGTATTTT CAWSVGVTDTQYF TRBV30 NA TRBJ2-3 NA
TGTGCCAGTAGTATAGCGGGAGTGGGGTTAGAGACCCAGTACTTC CASSIAGVGLETQYF TRBV19 NA TRBJ2-5 NA
TGCAGTGCTAATGAGGGAGACGACCAAGAGACCCAGTACTTC CSANEGDDQETQYF TRBV20-1 NA TRBJ2-5 many
TGTGCCAGCAGCTTGGAACGGGGAAACACCATATATTTT CASSLERGNTIYF TRBV5-6 NA TRBJ1-3 NA
TGTGCCAGCAGGGAGGGATTGGGTAACTATGGCTACACCTTC CASREGLGNYGYTF TRBV5-4 NA TRBJ1-2 NA
TGTGCCAGCAGTTCACTCACGCCCGGGGGACAGGGACCAGATACGCAGTATTTT CASSSLTPGGQGPDTQYF TRBV28 TRBD1 TRBJ2-3 NA
TGCGCCAGCAGCCAAGATTATAAGGGGCTAGCGGAGCTCGGGACCCAGTACTTC CASSQDYKGLAELGTQYF TRBV4-1 TRBD2 TRBJ2-5 NA
TGTGCCAGCAGCTCCTTCGGGCGGGAGGTAACAGATACGCAGTATTTT CASSSFGREVTDTQYF TRBV14 TRBD2 TRBJ2-3 NA
TGTGCCAGCACCAAACACGGGGCAGGGGAGATCGGCTACACCTTC CASTKHGAGEIGYTF TRBV27 NA TRBJ1-2 NA
TGTGCCAGCAGCCAAGCCGGCGGGAGTGAGACCCAGTACTTC CASSQAGGSETQYF TRBV3-1/TRBV3-2 TRBD2 TRBJ2-5 NA
TGTGCCAGCAGCTTAGCCGGGACAGGGGTTGGAAACACCATATATTTT CASSLAGTGVGNTIYF TRBV11-2 TRBD1 TRBJ1-3 NA
TGTGCCCTCGGAAGGGGTGGGATTAATGAAAAACTGTTTTTT CALGRGGINEKLFF TRBV30 NA TRBJ1-4 NA
TGCGCCAGCAGCCAAGATAGGGGTAGCTGGGAGACCCAGTACTTC CASSQDRGSWETQYF TRBV4-3 NA TRBJ2-5 NA
TGTGCCAGCAGCTTGTTGTCTAGAACTGAAGCTTTCTTT CASSLLSRTEAFF TRBV5-6 NA TRBJ1-1 NA
TGTGCCAGCAGCCGTGGACTAGCGGGACCGGGGGTATGGCAAGAGACCCAGTACTTC CASSRGLAGPGVWQETQYF TRBV11-2 TRBD2 TRBJ2-5 NA
TGCAGCGCCCTCCTTGGCCAGCGGAACAATGAGCAGTTCTTC CSALLGQRNNEQFF TRBV29-1 NA TRBJ2-1 NA
TGTGCCAGCAAAGAGCGGGTCACAGATACGCAGTATTTT CASKERVTDTQYF TRBV6-5 NA TRBJ2-3 NA
TGTGCCAGCAGCGTAGCTAACAGTCTGAGTGGCTACACCTTC CASSVANSLSGYTF TRBV9 NA TRBJ1-2 NA
TGCAGCGTCGAGGAGTGGACCGGGGAGCTGTTTTTT CSVEEWTGELFF TRBV29-1 NA TRBJ2-2 few
TGTGCCAGTAGTATCAATGGGGCTAGCGGGAGGAACGAGCAGTACTTC CASSINGASGRNEQYF TRBV19 TRBD2 TRBJ2-7 NA
TGTGCCAGCTCGCGGGGCCAACAAGAGACCCAGTACTTC CASSRGQQETQYF TRBV2 NA TRBJ2-5 NA
TGCGCCAGCAGCTCTGGACAGGGAGGCACTGAAGCTTTCTTT CASSSGQGGTEAFF TRBV5-1 TRBD1 TRBJ1-1 NA
TGCGCCAGCAGTCCCGTTGGCAGCGAAGAGACCCAGTACTTC CASSPVGSEETQYF TRBV10-2 NA TRBJ2-5 NA
TGTGCCAGCAGTTTGGCCGGGACAGGGAATCAGCCCCAGCATTTT CASSLAGTGNQPQHF TRBV28 TRBD1 TRBJ1-5 NA
TGTGCCAGCAGCGTAGGTCCACGGGCTAATGAAAAACTGTTTTTT CASSVGPRANEKLFF TRBV9 NA TRBJ1-4 once
TGTGCCAGCATAGAGTGGGCCGCCGGGGAGCTGTTTTTT CASIEWAAGELFF TRBV28 NA TRBJ2-2 NA
TGTGCCTGGAGTATGGGACAGGACGCAGGGACCCAGTACTTC CAWSMGQDAGTQYF TRBV30 TRBD1 TRBJ2-5 NA
TGTGCCAGCAGTTTACTTTCGGCCAATATCCGGGGCACTGAAGCTTTCTTT CASSLLSANIRGTEAFF TRBV27 NA TRBJ1-1 NA